The rows below give T cell receptor beta chains drawn from one sample of a study of T cell responses to AZD1222 COVID-19 vaccine. Only in-frame clones appear in the TCRdb table, and some are missing; sequencing was by immunoSEQ multiplex PCR. The table lists some 150,000 clones, 88% of them singletons. Specimen: peripheral blood, collected 28 days after the second dose of the MenACWY control vaccine. The receptor set was obtained from an adult who received the MenACWY meningococcal vaccine as a control. The CDR3 runs from the conserved cysteine through the conserved F or W. Fields, in order: clone size, J gene, D gene, CDR3 length, V gene, CDR3 protein, CDR3 DNA. The D gene is left open where the match is weak. Rows may omit the clone size; those that give it use once, few, many or a size class.

NA,TRBJ1-2,NA,11,TRBV29-1,CSVEVARANTF,TGCAGCGTTGAAGTGGCCAGGGCGAACACCTTC
NA,TRBJ1-6,TRBD1,16,TRBV10-3,CAISELGTGGSLPLHF,TGTGCCATCAGTGAACTCGGGACAGGGGGATCTCTTCCCCTCCACTTT
NA,TRBJ2-7,NA,13,TRBV6-5,CASIATHSYEQYF,TGTGCCAGCATTGCAACCCACTCCTACGAGCAGTACTTC
NA,TRBJ2-5,TRBD1,15,TRBV6-1,CASSSDRGREETQYF,TGTGCCAGCAGTTCGGACAGGGGGCGCGAGGAGACCCAGTACTTC
NA,TRBJ2-3,TRBD2,14,TRBV5-1,CASSGAGAGDTQYF,TGCGCCAGCAGCGGAGCGGGAGCCGGAGATACGCAGTATTTT
few,TRBJ1-2,TRBD1,15,TRBV30,CAWRGQNRGNYGYTF,TGTGCCTGGAGGGGGCAAAACAGGGGGAACTATGGCTACACCTTC
few,TRBJ2-1,NA,16,TRBV19,CASSTIQRHSYNEQFF,TGTGCCAGTAGTACGATTCAGCGGCACTCCTACAATGAGCAGTTCTTC
NA,TRBJ2-7,NA,13,TRBV10-2,CASSPDSSYEQYF,TGCGCCAGCAGTCCGGACAGCTCCTACGAGCAGTACTTC
NA,TRBJ1-1,TRBD1,14,TRBV11-3,CASSPFRTGWGAFF,TGTGCCAGCAGCCCTTTCCGGACAGGGTGGGGAGCTTTCTTT
NA,TRBJ1-6,NA,15,TRBV7-9,CASSRGQSGNSPLHF,TGTGCCAGCAGCCGCGGACAGTCCGGTAATTCACCCCTCCACTTT
NA,TRBJ1-2,TRBD1,14,TRBV6-5,CASREPGQILGYTF,TGTGCCAGCAGGGAGCCGGGACAGATTCTTGGCTACACCTTC
NA,TRBJ1-1,NA,13,TRBV5-6,CASSFGLSPEAFF,TGTGCCAGCAGTTTTGGACTGTCACCTGAAGCTTTCTTT
NA,TRBJ1-6,NA,14,TRBV30,CAWSPHREHSPLHF,TGTGCCTGGAGCCCCCACAGGGAGCATTCACCCCTCCACTTT
NA,TRBJ1-5,NA,19,TRBV4-1,CASSQDMIRAPYSNQPQHF,TGCGCCAGCAGCCAAGATATGATAAGGGCTCCTTATAGCAATCAGCCCCAGCATTTT
NA,TRBJ1-1,NA,14,TRBV5-1,CASRFGTTNTEAFF,TGCGCCAGCAGGTTCGGGACAACGAACACTGAAGCTTTCTTT
once,TRBJ1-4,NA,14,TRBV3-1/TRBV3-2,CASGVRATNEKLFF,TGTGCCAGCGGAGTAAGGGCAACTAATGAAAAACTGTTTTTT
NA,TRBJ1-2,TRBD1,14,TRBV3-1/TRBV3-2,CASTTLDRGGGYTF,TGTGCCAGCACCACCTTGGACAGGGGGGGTGGCTACACCTTC
NA,TRBJ2-5,TRBD2,15,TRBV9,CASSVASGVQETQYF,TGTGCCAGCAGCGTAGCGAGCGGGGTCCAAGAGACCCAGTACTTC
few,TRBJ1-1,NA,13,TRBV11-3,CASSRERDTEAFF,TGTGCCAGCAGCAGGGAGCGAGACACTGAAGCTTTCTTT
NA,TRBJ1-2,NA,14,TRBV2,CASRATGNYYGYTF,TGTGCCAGCAGGGCTACAGGGAACTACTATGGCTACACCTTC
NA,TRBJ2-7,TRBD2,15,TRBV11-2,CASSFGGSGDSEQYF,TGTGCCAGCAGCTTCGGAGGTAGCGGGGATTCCGAGCAGTACTTC
NA,TRBJ1-5,NA,16,TRBV6-2/TRBV6-3,CASSYSKGGGNQPQHF,TGTGCCAGCAGTTACTCGAAGGGGGGGGGCAATCAGCCCCAGCATTTT
NA,TRBJ2-5,NA,13,TRBV27,CASSLDYLETQYF,TGTGCCAGCAGTTTGGACTATCTAGAGACCCAGTACTTC
NA,TRBJ1-1,NA,12,TRBV5-5,CASSPNVPEAFF,TGTGCCAGCAGCCCAAATGTCCCTGAAGCTTTCTTT
once,TRBJ1-5,TRBD1,14,TRBV7-9,CASSPGTDNQPQHF,TGTGCCAGCAGTCCCGGGACAGACAATCAGCCCCAGCATTTT
NA,TRBJ2-1,NA,14,TRBV29-1,CSVQGRLSGNEQFF,TGCAGCGTACAGGGGAGGCTCTCGGGAAATGAGCAGTTCTTC
NA,TRBJ1-5,NA,15,TRBV19,CASSFTGPSNQPQHF,TGTGCCAGTAGTTTCACAGGGCCTAGCAATCAGCCCCAGCATTTT
NA,TRBJ1-6,NA,17,TRBV4-3,CASSQDRGSSYNSPLHF,TGCGCCAGCAGCCAAGATAGGGGGAGCTCCTATAATTCACCCCTCCACTTT
once,TRBJ2-3,NA,17,TRBV19,CASSIALGQTVTDTQYF,TGTGCCAGTAGTATAGCCCTCGGACAGACAGTCACAGATACGCAGTATTTT
NA,TRBJ1-2,TRBD1,16,TRBV7-3,CASSSDGQGEIYGYTF,TGTGCCAGCAGCTCCGATGGACAGGGAGAGATCTATGGCTACACCTTC
NA,TRBJ2-3,NA,17,TRBV4-3,CASSQEQAVLSTDTQYF,TGCGCCAGCAGCCAAGAACAGGCGGTCCTATCTACAGATACGCAGTATTTT
once,TRBJ1-4,NA,12,TRBV12-3/TRBV12-4,CASSPSGEKLFF,TGTGCCAGCAGTCCGTCGGGAGAAAAACTGTTTTTT
NA,TRBJ1-3,NA,14,TRBV5-1,CASSLLGSGNTIYF,TGCGCCAGCAGCTTGTTGGGTTCTGGAAACACCATATATTTT
few,TRBJ2-7,NA,13,TRBV19,CASSIDQGREQYF,TGTGCCAGTAGTATAGATCAGGGAAGGGAGCAGTACTTC
NA,TRBJ2-5,NA,12,TRBV9,CASSNPQETQYF,TGTGCCAGCAGCAATCCACAAGAGACCCAGTACTTC
NA,TRBJ1-5,NA,15,TRBV2,CASSEGGYSNQPQHF,TGTGCCAGCAGTGAGGGGGGCTATAGCAATCAGCCCCAGCATTTT
NA,TRBJ2-7,TRBD1,15,TRBV6-2/TRBV6-3,CASSPRGQGTARQYF,TGTGCCAGCAGCCCTAGGGGACAGGGGACGGCCCGGCAGTACTTC
NA,TRBJ2-7,NA,14,TRBV4-3,CASSQDARVYEQYF,TGCGCCAGCAGCCAAGACGCCAGGGTCTACGAGCAGTACTTC
many,TRBJ2-2,NA,12,TRBV20-1,CSASTNTGELFF,TGCAGTGCCAGTACAAACACCGGGGAGCTGTTTTTT
NA,TRBJ1-4,TRBD1,15,TRBV5-1,CASSSYRGTNEKLFF,TGCGCCAGCAGCTCCTACAGGGGGACTAATGAAAAACTGTTTTTT
NA,TRBJ2-7,TRBD2,17,TRBV4-3,CASSQGLAGPSSYEQYF,TGCGCCAGCAGCCAAGGTCTAGCGGGACCTAGCTCCTACGAGCAGTACTTC
NA,TRBJ2-7,NA,12,TRBV3-1/TRBV3-2,CASSQLTYEQYF,TGTGCCAGCAGCCAGTTAACGTACGAGCAGTACTTC
few,TRBJ1-3,NA,15,TRBV4-3,CASSQGWASGNTIYF,TGCGCCAGCAGCCAAGGGTGGGCCTCTGGAAACACCATATATTTT
NA,TRBJ2-7,TRBD2,18,TRBV3-1/TRBV3-2,CASSPLASGSTITYEQYF,TGTGCCAGCAGCCCTTTGGCTAGCGGGAGTACGATCACCTACGAGCAGTACTTC
NA,TRBJ1-5,TRBD1,16,TRBV3-1/TRBV3-2,CASSPGQGWGNQPQHF,TGTGCCAGCAGCCCGGGACAGGGATGGGGTAATCAGCCCCAGCATTTT
NA,TRBJ1-2,NA,13,TRBV7-2,CASSSGFNYGYTF,TGTGCCAGCAGCTCAGGGTTTAACTATGGCTACACCTTC
few,TRBJ1-3,TRBD1,18,TRBV4-1,CASSQDRVLTGRGNTIYF,TGCGCCAGCAGCCAAGATCGGGTTCTGACAGGGAGAGGAAACACCATATATTTT
NA,TRBJ2-3,NA,14,TRBV27,CASRRDPRTDTQYF,TGTGCCAGCAGGAGGGATCCCCGAACAGATACGCAGTATTTT
NA,TRBJ2-7,NA,14,TRBV9,CASSEGMLSYEQYF,TGTGCCAGCAGCGAGGGGATGCTGTCCTACGAGCAGTACTTC
once,TRBJ2-2,NA,16,TRBV7-3,CASSQNRGLNTGELFF,TGTGCCAGCAGCCAAAACCGGGGCCTAAACACCGGGGAGCTGTTTTTT
NA,TRBJ2-7,TRBD1,15,TRBV3-1/TRBV3-2,CASSQESGQGKEQYF,TGTGCCAGCAGCCAAGAATCAGGACAGGGTAAAGAGCAGTACTTC
NA,TRBJ1-6,TRBD1,17,TRBV4-3,CASSLLGDGTDNSPLHF,TGCGCCAGCAGCCTTCTAGGGGACGGGACAGATAATTCACCCCTCCACTTT
NA,TRBJ1-1,TRBD1,15,TRBV9,CASSADRGGNTEAFF,TGTGCCAGCAGCGCCGACAGGGGAGGGAACACTGAAGCTTTCTTT
NA,TRBJ2-1,NA,16,TRBV6-1,CASSEYERGAYNEQFF,TGTGCCAGCAGTGAATACGAGCGTGGAGCCTACAATGAGCAGTTCTTC
NA,TRBJ1-5,NA,13,TRBV27,CASSKIPHQPQHF,TGTGCCAGCAGCAAAATCCCCCATCAGCCCCAGCATTTT